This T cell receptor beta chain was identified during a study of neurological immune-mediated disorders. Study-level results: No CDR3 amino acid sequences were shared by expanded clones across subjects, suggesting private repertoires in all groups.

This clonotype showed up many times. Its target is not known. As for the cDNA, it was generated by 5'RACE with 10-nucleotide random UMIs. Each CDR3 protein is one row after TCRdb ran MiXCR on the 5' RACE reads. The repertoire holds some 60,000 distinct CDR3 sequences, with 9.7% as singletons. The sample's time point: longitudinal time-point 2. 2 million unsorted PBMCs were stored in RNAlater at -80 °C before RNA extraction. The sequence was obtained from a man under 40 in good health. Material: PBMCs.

CDR3 coding DNA: TGTGCCAGCAGCTCTCACCGCGGACTAGACGGCATTCAGTACTTC. It encodes CASSSHRGLDGIQYF. This sequence joins TRBV7-2 and TRBJ2-4; 7 nucleotides line up with TRBD2. Germline V gene lookup returns CDR1 SGHTA and CDR2 FQGNSA. The CDR3 runs 15 residues. V lost 4 bases, J lost 9 bases, and 12 bases stayed unmatched.